These T cell receptor beta chains were read from a single sample in a study of T-cell memory formation after mild COVID-19. TCRdb reprocessed the 5' RACE reads with MiXCR, giving one entry per CDR3 protein. Here the sample spans tens of thousands of distinct CDR3 sequences, 6% to 8.5% being singletons. Sequencing used PBMCs or a T cell subset sorted from them (not recorded which). The receptors come from an adult who had mild COVID-19 (a few samples of this study predate the infection). Cell type and time point are not known. Each CDR3 is given with its conserved first and last residue. Fields, in order: V gene, clone size, J gene, CDR3 protein. Expanded clones are given a class, and other clones once, few, many or no size at all.

TRBV7-8,many,TRBJ2-2,CASSSARAGLAGNTGELFF
TRBV6-5,NA,TRBJ1-6,CASSPTSTGDEFPPLHF
TRBV11-2,many,TRBJ1-5,CASSLEGRQPQHF
TRBV15,many,TRBJ2-2,CATKFSIEGTGELFF
TRBV7-8,many,TRBJ1-2,CASSSSTREVRAYGYTF
TRBV29-1,NA,TRBJ1-2,CSVARANYGYTF
TRBV2,many,TRBJ2-7,CALGVTGSYEQYF
TRBV18,NA,TRBJ1-5,CASSPPGGQGANQPQHF
TRBV2,many,TRBJ2-1,CASSSRLGSSYNEQFF
TRBV24-1,many,TRBJ2-1,CATSDLPGDRSYNEQFF
TRBV12-3/TRBV12-4,many,TRBJ2-2,CASSKDSPAGELFF
TRBV20-1,NA,TRBJ1-5,CSASTGANQPQHF
TRBV29-1,many,TRBJ2-7,CSVEKTSGRIYEQYF
TRBV5-1,few,TRBJ1-5,CASSLGDSINQPQHF
TRBV7-3,many,TRBJ2-7,CASSSGTGSPEQYF
TRBV7-6,few,TRBJ1-6,CASSRSGQGNSPLHF
TRBV3-1,NA,TRBJ2-2,CASRPVTSGGLNTGELFF
TRBV6-5,NA,TRBJ1-2,CASSYSPRTVLNYGYTF
TRBV5-1,medium-sized,TRBJ2-5,CASSLAYSGMRETQYF
TRBV5-1,many,TRBJ2-1,CASSPDRGRGEFF
TRBV5-1,many,TRBJ1-2,CASGEGRVYGYTF
TRBV13,NA,TRBJ2-7,CASSLEGITYEQYF
TRBV5-6,many,TRBJ2-7,CASSFGLAGDYEQYF
TRBV2,NA,TRBJ2-7,CASSEGASGRSSYEQYF
TRBV20-1,few,TRBJ1-1,CSARDQQNTEAFF
TRBV6-1,few,TRBJ2-7,CASREDGPYEQYF
TRBV7-3,many,TRBJ1-6,CASSSLGQGSNSPLHF
TRBV7-3,few,TRBJ1-1,CASSPGGPTEAFF
TRBV19,NA,TRBJ1-2,CASSMIAGTGGFNYGYTF
TRBV20-1,many,TRBJ1-1,CSARDLAAGRMNTEAFF
TRBV18,NA,TRBJ1-5,CASSPQGYNQPQHF
TRBV10-3,few,TRBJ1-2,CAISESWRTGGDGYTF
TRBV24-1,few,TRBJ2-5,CATSDFRGGQETQYF
TRBV20-1,NA,TRBJ1-3,CSARDPSGNTIYF
TRBV19,many,TRBJ2-6,CASRKDHSGANVLTF
TRBV18,few,TRBJ2-2,CATVRDGNTGELFF
TRBV7-2,many,TRBJ2-1,CASRSRRSSYNEQFF
TRBV7-2,many,TRBJ1-5,CASSSRQGSNQPQHF
TRBV20-1,many,TRBJ2-5,CSAPTSIQETQYF
TRBV5-5,few,TRBJ2-7,CASSLTGTGAYEQYF
TRBV7-2,few,TRBJ1-2,CASSSSPTRGDGYTF
TRBV5-1,NA,TRBJ1-1,CASSDGGHTEAFF
TRBV24-1,NA,TRBJ2-7,CATSDQGAGYEQYF
TRBV30,once,TRBJ1-2,CAYGVAGGYGYTF
TRBV10-3,many,TRBJ2-7,CAISVKTSEEQYF
TRBV2,many,TRBJ1-4,CASLRDSFNEKLFF
TRBV11-2,many,TRBJ1-5,CASSRTGMDQPQHF
TRBV7-2,NA,TRBJ1-5,CASSLGGVSNQPQHF
TRBV12-3/TRBV12-4,many,TRBJ2-3,CASSEGGLARGTQYF
TRBV6-2/TRBV6-3,many,TRBJ2-7,CASRPGTGVLEQYF
TRBV5-1,NA,TRBJ1-4,CASSEQGGTGNEKLFF
TRBV7-9,many,TRBJ2-7,CASSLEDSSYEQYF
TRBV11-2,few,TRBJ2-2,CASSLVIAVNTGELFF